This T cell receptor (beta chain) was retrieved from a study of beta chain features in type 1 diabetes (dated by TCRdb to the late 2010s). Regarding the complete study: Mean age, gender distribution, total cell number and subset yield did not differ between patients and healthy donors. In the study, recently diagnosed type 1 diabetes patients and matched healthy donors were compared on the TCRB repertoires of their sorted circulating CD4+ T cell subsets. Whereas all 30 or so donors provided naive and central memory subsets, regulatory and stem cell-like memory subsets were isolated from just 8 patients and roughly 8 healthy donors. A total of about 100 million sorted cells were examined across all samples, and RNA yield correlated strongly with the number of cells per subset. The study at large found these results: Because cDNA was sequenced instead of genomic DNA, activated cells with high expression could be over-represented, although the groups did not differ in activation or CD3 levels. In all four CD4+ subsets, TCRB CDR3 length was moderately but significantly shorter in type 1 diabetes patients. PCR might favor shorter templates, but patient and control samples were amplified and corrected together, so any skew would affect both groups equally. Because small numbers of individuals were included in the HLA sub-analyses, any influence of HLA type on TCRB rearrangement was left unresolved. At VDJ recombination sites, type 1 diabetes patients had fewer insertions and more deleted nucleotides, which implies abnormalities in thymic rearrangement. The naive, central memory and regulatory TCRB repertoires appeared to resemble one another more closely among patients than among healthy donors.

Reading from cysteine to phenylalanine, the CDR3 counts 16 amino acids. Kept here is only the CDR3 DNA, which spans 48 bases and is read in frame from base 1. The germline V end is reduced by 6 bases and the J end by 2 bases; junction bases left unmatched: 6. The germline V gene (reference sequence) gives CDR1 as SEHNR and CDR2 as FQNEAQ. Each donor gave one peripheral blood draw, roughly 120 mL on average, collected into heparinised tubes. A BD FACSAria II and a panel including CD45RO, CCR7, CD25, CD127, CD95 and CD27 were used to sort naive, central memory, regulatory and stem cell-like memory CD4+ T cells. Purity was above 95% for every sorted population. PBMCs were separated immediately by Lymphoprep density gradient centrifugation and were stained directly, without being cultured. Samples were stained and sorted in pairs, with one healthy donor and one patient per experiment, so that batch effects were minimized.

All of the isolated RNA was reverse transcribed with the High Capacity cDNA Reverse Transcription Kit, so expressed TCRB transcripts were sequenced. Deep immunoSEQ sequencing was applied to naive, central memory and regulatory T cell samples, giving an average of about 3.57 million total reads per sample. Sorted cells were lysed in RLT buffer, and RNA was extracted using DNase-treated RNeasy Micro or Mini kits according to cell number. Each cell subset was processed on its own to prevent cross-contamination, while patient and healthy donor samples were processed together. Using the immunoSEQ multiplex PCR, TCRB sequences were amplified from cDNA into 87-bp fragments spanning the CDR3 region. The amplicons were sequenced using the Illumina HiSeq platform. The authors processed their data as follows. Synthetic template baselines were used to correct PCR bias computationally, reads within Hamming distance 2 were collapsed together, and singletons that could not be merged were discarded. Reads were aligned to IMGT to assign V, D and J genes, CDR3 length, and insertions or deletions at six rearrangement sites. Within each subset, clonotype counts were normalized to sorted cell number, and only after that were true diversity and Gini coefficients computed with the tcR R package. The overlap coefficient, calculated on TCRB nucleotide sequences, was used to quantify repertoire sharing. As a proxy for the pre-selection repertoire, out-of-frame TCRB sequences from naive cells were analyzed. Imported from immuneACCESS, the table was reduced by TCRdb to in-frame sequences with V and J called. These copies leave out some clones; in studies compared against another copy, an unresolved V gene accounts for under half, and the cause of the remainder is not known. V and J calls and clone size are as listed in that table; D and trimming were resolved from the DNA. Present in this sample are 350,000 to 450,000 clones, around 15% of which were seen just once. The top ten clonotypes cover roughly 0.017% of the sample.

This clone was seen a few times. Which antigen it targets is not known. Base qualities are not at hand, and no much larger clone is one base apart. Sequencing used naive CD4+ T cells from blood. The cell subset or site label, read with the paper, signifies: true naive CD4+ T cells. The sequence derives from a woman in her late teens or twenties in good health. The receptor chain draws on TRBV7-9 and TRBJ2-3; TRBD2 fits 12 bases in the junction. The CDR3 here reads CASRRTSGALTDTQYF. The sequenced DNA is TGTGCCAGCAGACGGACTAGCGGGGCGCTCACAGATACGCAGTATTTT.